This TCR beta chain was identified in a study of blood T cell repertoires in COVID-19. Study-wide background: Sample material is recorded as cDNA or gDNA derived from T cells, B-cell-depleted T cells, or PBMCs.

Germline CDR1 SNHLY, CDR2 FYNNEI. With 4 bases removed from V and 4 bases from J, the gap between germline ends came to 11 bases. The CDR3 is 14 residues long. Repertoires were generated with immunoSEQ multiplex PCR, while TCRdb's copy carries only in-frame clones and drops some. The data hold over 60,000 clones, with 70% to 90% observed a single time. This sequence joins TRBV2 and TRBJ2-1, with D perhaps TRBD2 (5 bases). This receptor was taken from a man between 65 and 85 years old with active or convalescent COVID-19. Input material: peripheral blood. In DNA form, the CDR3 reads TGTGCCAGCAGTGTTAGGACTCAGTACAATGAGCAGTTCTTC. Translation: CASSVRTQYNEQFF.